This TCR beta chain was documented in a study of B cell selection in AIRE deficiency. The regulatory T cell sort gate was CD4+CD25hiCD127low/negative. The CDR3 is made up of 15 amino acids. V dropped 3 bases and J dropped 4 bases, with 19 bases sitting between them. The germline CDR1 and CDR2 sequences are SQVTM and ANQGSEA. Assay used: immunoSEQ multiplex PCR; TCRdb lists only in-frame clones, some missing. The sample lists roughly 3,100 clones; over 70% were seen once. The chain couples TRBV29-1 to TRBJ2-7, with D possibly TRBD1 on 6 matching bases. The TCR comes from a human donor with AIRE deficiency. The sample was Tregs sorted from PBMCs. CDR3 sequence: CSVEGLGTKAYEQYF. CDR3 in DNA: TGCAGCGTTGAGGGCTTGGGGACAAAGGCATACGAGCAGTACTTC.